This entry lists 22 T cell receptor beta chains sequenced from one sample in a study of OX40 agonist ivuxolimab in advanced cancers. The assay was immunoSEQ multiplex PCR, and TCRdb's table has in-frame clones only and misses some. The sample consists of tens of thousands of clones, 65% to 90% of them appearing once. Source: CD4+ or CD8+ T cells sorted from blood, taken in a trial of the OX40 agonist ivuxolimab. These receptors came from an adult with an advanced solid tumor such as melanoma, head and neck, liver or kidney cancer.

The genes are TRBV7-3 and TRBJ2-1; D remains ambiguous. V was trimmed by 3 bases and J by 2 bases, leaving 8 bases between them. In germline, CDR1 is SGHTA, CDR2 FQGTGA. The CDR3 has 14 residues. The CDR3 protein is CASSFVGPYNEQFF. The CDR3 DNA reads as TGTGCCAGCAGCTTCGTAGGACCCTACAATGAGCAGTTCTTC.

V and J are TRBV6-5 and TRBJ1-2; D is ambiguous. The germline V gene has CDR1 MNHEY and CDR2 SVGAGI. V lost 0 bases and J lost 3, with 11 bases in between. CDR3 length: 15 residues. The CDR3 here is CASSYSRQTYYGYTF. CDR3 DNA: TGTGCCAGCAGTTACTCGAGGCAGACTTACTATGGCTACACCTTC.

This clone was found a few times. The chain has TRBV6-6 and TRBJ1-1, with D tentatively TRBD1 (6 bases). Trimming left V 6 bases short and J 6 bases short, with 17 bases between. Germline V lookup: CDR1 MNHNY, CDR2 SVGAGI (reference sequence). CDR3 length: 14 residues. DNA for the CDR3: TGTGCCAGCAGAATGTCGGGGGCCGGCTCTGAAGCTTTCTTT. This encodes CASRMSGAGSEAFF.

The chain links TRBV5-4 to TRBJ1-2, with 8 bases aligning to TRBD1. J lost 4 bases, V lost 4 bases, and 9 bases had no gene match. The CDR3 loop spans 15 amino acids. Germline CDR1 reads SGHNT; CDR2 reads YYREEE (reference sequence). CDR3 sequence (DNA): TGTGCCAGCAGCGTCGACAGGGGACGTGGCTATGGCTACACCTTC. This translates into CASSVDRGRGYGYTF.

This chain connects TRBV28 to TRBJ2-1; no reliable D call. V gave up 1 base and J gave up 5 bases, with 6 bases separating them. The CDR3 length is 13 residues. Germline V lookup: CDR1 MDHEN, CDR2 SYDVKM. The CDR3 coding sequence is TGTGCCAGCAGTTTATCGGGTCACAATGAGCAGTTCTTC. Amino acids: CASSLSGHNEQFF. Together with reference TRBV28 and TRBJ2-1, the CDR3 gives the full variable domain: DVKVTQSSRYLVKRTGEKVFLECVQDMDHENMFWYRQDPGLGLRLIYFSYDVKMKEKGDIPEGYSVSREKKERFSLILESASTNQTSMYLCASSLSGHNEQFFGPGTRLTVL.

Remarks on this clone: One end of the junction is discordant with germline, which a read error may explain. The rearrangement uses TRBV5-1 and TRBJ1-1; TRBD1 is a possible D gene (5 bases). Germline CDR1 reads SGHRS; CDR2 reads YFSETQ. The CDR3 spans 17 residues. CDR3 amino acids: CASSLVSAGRYTTQAFF. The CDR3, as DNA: TGCGCCAGCAGCTTGGTTTCGGCGGGGCGTTACACCACTCAAGCTTTCTTT. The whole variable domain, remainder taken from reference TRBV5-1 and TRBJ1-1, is KAGVTQTPRYLIKTRGQQVTLSCSPISGHRSVSWYQQTPGQGLQFLFEYFSETQRNKGNFPGRFSGRQFSNSRSEMNVSTLELGDSALYLCASSLVSAGRYTTQAFFGQGTRLTVV.

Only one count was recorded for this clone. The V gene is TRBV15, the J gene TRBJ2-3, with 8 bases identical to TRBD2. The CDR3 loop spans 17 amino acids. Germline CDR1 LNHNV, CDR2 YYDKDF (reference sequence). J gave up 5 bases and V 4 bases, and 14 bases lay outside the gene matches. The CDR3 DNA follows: TGTGCCACCAGCACCCGGAATAGGGCGGGAGGACAAGATACGCAGTATTTT. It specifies CATSTRNRAGGQDTQYF.

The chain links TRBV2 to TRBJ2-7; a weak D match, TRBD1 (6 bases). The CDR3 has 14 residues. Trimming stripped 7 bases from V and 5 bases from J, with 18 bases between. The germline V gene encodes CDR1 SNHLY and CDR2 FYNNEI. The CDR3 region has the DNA TGTGCCAGCACCCAGTCCGGGACAACGAACGAGCAGTACTTC. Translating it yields CASTQSGTTNEQYF.

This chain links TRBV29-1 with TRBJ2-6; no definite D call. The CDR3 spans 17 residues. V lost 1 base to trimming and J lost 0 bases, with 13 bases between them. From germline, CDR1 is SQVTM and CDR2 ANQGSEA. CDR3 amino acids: CSVEVTAPSSGANVLTF. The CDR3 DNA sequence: TGCAGCGTTGAAGTAACGGCCCCTAGCTCTGGGGCCAACGTCCTGACTTTC.

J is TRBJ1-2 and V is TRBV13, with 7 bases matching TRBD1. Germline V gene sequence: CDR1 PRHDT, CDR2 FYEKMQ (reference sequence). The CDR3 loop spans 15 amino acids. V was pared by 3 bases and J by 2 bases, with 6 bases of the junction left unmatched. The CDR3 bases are TGTGCCAGCAGCTTTCTGACAGGGACCAACTATGGCTACACCTTC. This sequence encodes CASSFLTGTNYGYTF.

CDR3 in amino acids: CASSPAGRTGYNEQFF. DNA of the CDR3: TGCGCCAGCAGCCCGGCTGGACGCACCGGCTACAATGAGCAGTTCTTC. The genes are TRBV5-1 and TRBJ2-1; D is ambiguous. V was trimmed by 4 bases and J by 3 bases, leaving 17 bases between them. The CDR3 contains 16 residues. CDR1 is SGHRS, CDR2 YFSETQ, per germline. The whole variable domain, filled in from reference TRBV5-1 and TRBJ2-1, reads KAGVTQTPRYLIKTRGQQVTLSCSPISGHRSVSWYQQTPGQGLQFLFEYFSETQRNKGNFPGRFSGRQFSNSRSEMNVSTLELGDSALYLCASSPAGRTGYNEQFFGPGTRLTVL.

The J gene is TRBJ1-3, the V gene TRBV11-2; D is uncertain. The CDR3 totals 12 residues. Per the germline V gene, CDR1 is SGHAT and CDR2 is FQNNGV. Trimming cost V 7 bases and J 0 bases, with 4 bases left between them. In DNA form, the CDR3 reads TGTGCCAGCACCTACTCTGGAAACACCATATATTTT. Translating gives CASTYSGNTIYF.

The CDR3 loop reads CASSHYILPIRGRNTIYF. CDR3 sequence (DNA): TGCGCCAGCAGCCATTACATTCTTCCCATCCGAGGTCGAAACACCATATATTTT. This chain links TRBV4-1 with TRBJ1-3; D is ambiguous. The germline CDR1 and CDR2 sequences are MGHRA and YSYEKL. The V gene lost 3 bases and the J gene lost 5 bases, with 23 bases spanning the gap. This CDR3 region has 18 residues.

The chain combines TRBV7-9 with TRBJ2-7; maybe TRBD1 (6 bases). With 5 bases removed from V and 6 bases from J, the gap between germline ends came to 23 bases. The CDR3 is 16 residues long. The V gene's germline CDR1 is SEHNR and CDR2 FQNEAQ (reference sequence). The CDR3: CASSQGNLNRVAEQYF. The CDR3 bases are TGTGCCAGCAGCCAGGGAAATCTAAACAGGGTGGCCGAGCAGTACTTC.

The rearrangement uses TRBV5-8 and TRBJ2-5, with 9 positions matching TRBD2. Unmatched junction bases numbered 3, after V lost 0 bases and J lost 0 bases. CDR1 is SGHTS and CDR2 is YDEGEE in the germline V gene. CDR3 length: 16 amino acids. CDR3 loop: CASSLGLADYQETQYF. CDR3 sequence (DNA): TGTGCCAGCAGCTTGGGACTAGCGGACTACCAAGAGACCCAGTACTTC.

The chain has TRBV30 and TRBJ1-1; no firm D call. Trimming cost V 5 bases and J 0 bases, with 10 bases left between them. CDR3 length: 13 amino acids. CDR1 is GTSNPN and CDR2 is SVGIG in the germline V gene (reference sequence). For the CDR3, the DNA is TGTGCCTGGGGAGACGGGATGAACACTGAAGCTTTCTTT. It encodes CAWGDGMNTEAFF.

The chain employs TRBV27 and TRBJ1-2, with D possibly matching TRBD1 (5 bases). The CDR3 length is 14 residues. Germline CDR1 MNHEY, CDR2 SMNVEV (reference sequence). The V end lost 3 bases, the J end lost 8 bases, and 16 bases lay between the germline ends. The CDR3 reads CASSFTGQAEGYTF. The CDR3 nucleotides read TGTGCCAGCAGTTTCACGGGGCAGGCCGAGGGCTACACCTTC.

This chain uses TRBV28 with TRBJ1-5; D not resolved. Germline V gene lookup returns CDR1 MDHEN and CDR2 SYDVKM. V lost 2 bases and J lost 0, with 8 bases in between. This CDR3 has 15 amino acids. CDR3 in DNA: TGTGCCAGCAGTTTAGGTGACTATAGCAATCAGCCCCAGCATTTT. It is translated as CASSLGDYSNQPQHF.

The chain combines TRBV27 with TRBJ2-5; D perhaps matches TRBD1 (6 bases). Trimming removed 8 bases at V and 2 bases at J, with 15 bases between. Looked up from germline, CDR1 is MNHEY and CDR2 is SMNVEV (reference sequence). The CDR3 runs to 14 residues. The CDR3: CASRAQGFQETQYF. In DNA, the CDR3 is TGTGCCAGCCGCGCTCAGGGGTTTCAAGAGACCCAGTACTTC.

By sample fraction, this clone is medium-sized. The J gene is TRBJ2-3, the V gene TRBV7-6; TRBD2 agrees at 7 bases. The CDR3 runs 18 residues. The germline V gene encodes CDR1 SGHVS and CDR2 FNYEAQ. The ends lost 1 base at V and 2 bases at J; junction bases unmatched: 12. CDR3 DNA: TGTGCCAGCAGCTTAGATATCGGCCTAGCGGAGACCACAGATACGCAGTATTTT. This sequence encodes CASSLDIGLAETTDTQYF.

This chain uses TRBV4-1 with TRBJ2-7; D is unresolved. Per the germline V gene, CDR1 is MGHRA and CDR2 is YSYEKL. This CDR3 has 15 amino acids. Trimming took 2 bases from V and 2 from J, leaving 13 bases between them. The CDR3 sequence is CASSQLGSPPYEQYF. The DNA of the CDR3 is TGCGCCAGCAGCCAACTCGGTTCACCCCCCTACGAGCAGTACTTC.

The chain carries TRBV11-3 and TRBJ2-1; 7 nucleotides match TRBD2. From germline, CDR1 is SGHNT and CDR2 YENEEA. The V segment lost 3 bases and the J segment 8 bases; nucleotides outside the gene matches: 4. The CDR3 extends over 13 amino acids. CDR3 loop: CASSFRLADEQFF. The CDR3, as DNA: TGTGCCAGCAGCTTCAGACTAGCCGATGAGCAGTTCTTC. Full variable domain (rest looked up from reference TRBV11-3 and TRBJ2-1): EAGVVQSPRYKIIEKKQPVAFWCNPISGHNTLYWYLQNLGQGPELLIRYENEEAVDDSQLPKDRFSAERLKGVDSTLKIQPAELGDSAVYLCASSFRLADEQFFGPGTRLTVL.